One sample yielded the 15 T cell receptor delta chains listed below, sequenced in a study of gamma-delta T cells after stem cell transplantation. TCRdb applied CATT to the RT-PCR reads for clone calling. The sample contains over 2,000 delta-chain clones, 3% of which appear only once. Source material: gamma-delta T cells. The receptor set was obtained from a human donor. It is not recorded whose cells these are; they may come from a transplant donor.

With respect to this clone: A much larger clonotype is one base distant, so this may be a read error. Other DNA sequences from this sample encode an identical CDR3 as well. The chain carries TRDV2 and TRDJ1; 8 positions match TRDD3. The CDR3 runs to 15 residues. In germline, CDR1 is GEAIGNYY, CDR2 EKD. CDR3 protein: CACDTIGDTRGKLIF. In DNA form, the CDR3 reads TGTGCCTGTGACACCATAGGGGATACCCGAGGTAAACTCATCTTC.

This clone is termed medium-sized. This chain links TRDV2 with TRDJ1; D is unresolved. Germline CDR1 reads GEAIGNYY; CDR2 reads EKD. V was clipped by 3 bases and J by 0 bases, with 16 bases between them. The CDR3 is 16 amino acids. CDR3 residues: CACDPVPGTYTDKLIF. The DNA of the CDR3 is TGTGCCTGTGACCCAGTTCCCGGAACGTACACCGATAAACTCATCTTT.

The CDR3 spells CALAERAAYAPSEYTDKLIF. The CDR3, as DNA: TGTGCTCTTGCCGAACGGGCCGCTTACGCCCCCTCTGAGTACACCGATAAACTCATCTTT. The chain uses TRDV1 and TRDJ1; the D is unclear. Germline lookup yields CDR1 TSWWSYY and CDR2 QGS. V was cut by 7 bases and J by 0 bases, with 30 bases left in between. This CDR3 spans 20 amino acids.

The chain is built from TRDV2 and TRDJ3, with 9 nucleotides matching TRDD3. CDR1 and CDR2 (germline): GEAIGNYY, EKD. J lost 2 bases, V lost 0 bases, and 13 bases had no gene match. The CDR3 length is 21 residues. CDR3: CACDTAGGYSLVPWDTRQMFF. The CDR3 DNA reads TGTGCCTGTGACACCGCCGGGGGATACAGCCTAGTCCCCTGGGACACCCGACAGATGTTTTTC.

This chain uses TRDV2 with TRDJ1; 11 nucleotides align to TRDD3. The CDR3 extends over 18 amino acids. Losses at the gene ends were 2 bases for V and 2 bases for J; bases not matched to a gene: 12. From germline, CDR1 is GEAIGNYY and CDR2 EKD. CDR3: CACDNLLGDTTKTDKLIF. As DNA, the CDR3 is TGTGCCTGTGACAACCTCCTGGGGGATACTACGAAGACCGATAAACTCATCTTT.

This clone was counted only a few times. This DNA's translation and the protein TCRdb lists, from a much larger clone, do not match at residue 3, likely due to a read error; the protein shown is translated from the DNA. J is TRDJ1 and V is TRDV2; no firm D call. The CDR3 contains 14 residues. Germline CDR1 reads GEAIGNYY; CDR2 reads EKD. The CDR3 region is CARDTIGNTDKLIF. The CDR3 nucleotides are TGTGCCCGTGACACGATTGGGAACACCGATAAACTCATCTTT.

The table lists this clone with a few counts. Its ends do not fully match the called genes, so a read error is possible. CDR3 residues: CACDVLQDWGLLDKLIF. The DNA of the CDR3 is TGTGCCTGTGACGTTCTTCAGGACTGGGGGCTACTCGATAAGCTCATCTTT. The J gene is TRDJ1, the V gene TRDV2; TRDD3 matches at 8 bases. The CDR3 runs to 17 residues. Germline V gives CDR1 GEAIGNYY, CDR2 EKD.

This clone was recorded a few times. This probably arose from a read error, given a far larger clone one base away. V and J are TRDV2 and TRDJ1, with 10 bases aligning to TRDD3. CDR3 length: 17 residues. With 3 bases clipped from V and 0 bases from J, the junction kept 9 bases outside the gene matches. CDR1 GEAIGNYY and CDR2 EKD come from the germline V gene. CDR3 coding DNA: TGTGCCTGTGACGCCCTACTGGGGGATGGGTACACCGATAAACTCATCTTT. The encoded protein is CACDALLGDGYTDKLIF.

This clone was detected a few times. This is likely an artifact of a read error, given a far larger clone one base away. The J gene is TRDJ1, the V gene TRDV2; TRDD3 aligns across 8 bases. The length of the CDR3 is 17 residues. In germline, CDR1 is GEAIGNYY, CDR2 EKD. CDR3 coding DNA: TGTGCCCGTGACACGGCTGGGGGAGGCGGCGAGCGGGATAAACTCATCTTT. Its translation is CARDTAGGGGERDKLIF.

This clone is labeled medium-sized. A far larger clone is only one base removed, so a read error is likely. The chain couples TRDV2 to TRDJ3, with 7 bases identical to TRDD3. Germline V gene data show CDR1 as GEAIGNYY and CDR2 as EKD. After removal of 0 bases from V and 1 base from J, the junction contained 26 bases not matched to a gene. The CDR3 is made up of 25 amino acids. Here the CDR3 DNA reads TGTGCCTGTGACACCGTGAGTGGATGGGGGACCCCGCCTCGTTTATCGTCCTGGGACACCCGACAGATGTTTTTC. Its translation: CACDTVSGWGTPPRLSSWDTRQMFF.

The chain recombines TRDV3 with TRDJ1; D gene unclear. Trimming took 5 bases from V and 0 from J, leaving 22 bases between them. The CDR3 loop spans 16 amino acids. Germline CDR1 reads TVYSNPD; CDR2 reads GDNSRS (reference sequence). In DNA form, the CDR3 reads TGTGCCCCCCACGTTTGTGTCGGGCTGTACACCGATAAACTCATCTTT. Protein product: CAPHVCVGLYTDKLIF.

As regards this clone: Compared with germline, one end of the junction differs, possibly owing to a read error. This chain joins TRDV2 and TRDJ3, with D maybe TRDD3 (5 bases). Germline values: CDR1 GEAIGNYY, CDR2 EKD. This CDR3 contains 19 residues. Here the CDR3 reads CACDSVLDGISWDTRRMFF. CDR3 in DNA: TGTGCCTGTGACAGCGTACTGGATGGAATCTCCTGGGACACCCGACGGATGTTTTTC.

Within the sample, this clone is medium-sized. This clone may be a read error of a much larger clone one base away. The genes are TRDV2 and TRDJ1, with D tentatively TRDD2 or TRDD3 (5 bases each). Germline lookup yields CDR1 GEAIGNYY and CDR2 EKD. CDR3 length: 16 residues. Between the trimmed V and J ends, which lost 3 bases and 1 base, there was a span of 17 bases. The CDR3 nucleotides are TGTGCCTGTGACGACCTACTGGAGGATGCCACCGATAAACTCATCTTT. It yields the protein CACDDLLEDATDKLIF.

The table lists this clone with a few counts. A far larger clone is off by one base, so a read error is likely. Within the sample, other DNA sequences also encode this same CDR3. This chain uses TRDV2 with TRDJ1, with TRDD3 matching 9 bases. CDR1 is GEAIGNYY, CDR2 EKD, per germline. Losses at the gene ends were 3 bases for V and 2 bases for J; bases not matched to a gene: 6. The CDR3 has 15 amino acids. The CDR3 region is CACDLLGDYTDKLIF. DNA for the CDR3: TGTGCCTGTGACTTACTGGGGGACTATACCGATAAACTCATCTTT.

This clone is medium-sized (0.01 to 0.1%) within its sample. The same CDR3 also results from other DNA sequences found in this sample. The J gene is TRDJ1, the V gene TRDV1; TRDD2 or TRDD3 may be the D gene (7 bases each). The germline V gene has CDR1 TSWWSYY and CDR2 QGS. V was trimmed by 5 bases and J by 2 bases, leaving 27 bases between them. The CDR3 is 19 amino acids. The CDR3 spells CALGPSFLLWGASTDKLIF. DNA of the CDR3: TGTGCTCTTGGGCCATCCTTCCTTCTCTGGGGGGCCTCGACCGATAAACTCATCTTT.